The 29 T cell receptor beta chains reported below all come from one sample, sequenced in a study of technical replicates of blood from a handful of donors. The repertoire was sequenced with immunoSEQ multiplex PCR; TCRdb's copy has only in-frame clones and lacks some. The table shows some 80,000 clones, with roughly nine tenths occurring only once. Specimen: T cells isolated from PBMCs. The source of these receptors is a human donor in good health.

The J gene is TRBJ1-1, the V gene TRBV19; 9 positions match TRBD1. V dropped 4 bases and J dropped 3; count of bases not matched to a gene: 6. Germline V gene data show CDR1 as LNHDA and CDR2 as SQIVND (reference sequence). This CDR3 spans 15 amino acids. The CDR3 here is CASSRDREDDTEAFF. CDR3 nucleotides: TGTGCCAGTAGTAGGGACAGGGAGGATGACACTGAAGCTTTCTTT.

The V and J genes are TRBV7-2 and TRBJ1-3; D not resolved. Germline V gives CDR1 SGHTA, CDR2 FQGNSA. The CDR3 length is 14 residues. Trimming stripped 1 base from V and 2 bases from J, with 6 bases between. The CDR3 sequence: CASSLEWPGNTIYF. DNA of the CDR3: TGTGCCAGCAGCTTAGAATGGCCTGGAAACACCATATATTTT.

The rearrangement joins TRBV7-3 to TRBJ2-1, with 9 bases fitting TRBD1. With V trimmed by 3 bases and J by 6 bases, 15 bases remained unmatched. The CDR3 contains 18 residues. In germline, CDR1 is SGHTA, CDR2 FQGTGA. This CDR3 is CASSFPTDPGQGLNEQFF. The CDR3 nucleotides read TGTGCCAGCAGCTTTCCCACAGATCCGGGACAGGGCCTCAATGAGCAGTTCTTC.

Turning to this clone: This sample includes further DNA sequences coding for the same CDR3. The chain has TRBV5-1 and TRBJ2-3; D not resolved. This CDR3 has 14 amino acids. Germline-derived CDR1 and CDR2 are SGHRS and YFSETQ. V was pared by 0 bases and J by 0 bases, with 5 bases between. As DNA, the CDR3 is TGCGCCAGCAGCTTGGGGCCCAGCACAGATACGCAGTATTTT. This codes for CASSLGPSTDTQYF.

The chain recombines TRBV14 with TRBJ2-7, with D unresolved. The CDR3 consists of 16 residues. Trimming removed 4 bases from V and 3 bases from J, with 19 bases in between. The germline gives CDR1 SGHDN, CDR2 FVKESK. CDR3 in DNA: TGTGCCAGCAGCCCAGTTCTACGTGAGGCAAGCTACGAGCAGTACTTC. Amino acid sequence: CASSPVLREASYEQYF.

The V call is TRBV6-1, the J call TRBJ2-7, with D possibly matching TRBD2 (7 bases). V lost 10 bases and J 7 bases, leaving 20 bases between the germline ends. CDR3 length: 13 residues. Germline V gene lookup returns CDR1 MNHNS and CDR2 SASEGT. The chain's CDR3 is CATMSRGAEEQYF. DNA for the CDR3: TGTGCCACCATGAGTCGGGGGGCGGAAGAGCAGTACTTC.

The chain couples TRBV10-3 to TRBJ2-7; 11 nucleotides agree with TRBD2. Trimming removed 2 bases from V and 5 bases from J; junction bases left unmatched: 11. The CDR3 consists of 17 residues. Germline V CDR1 and CDR2: ENHRY, SYGVKD. The CDR3: CAISENLAGGGYDEQYF. CDR3 sequence (DNA): TGTGCCATCAGTGAGAATTTAGCGGGAGGGGGTTACGACGAGCAGTACTTC.

The chain joins TRBV10-3 to TRBJ2-5; 9 nucleotides agree with TRBD2. The J segment lost 4 bases and the V segment lost 0 bases, leaving 6 bases of the junction unmatched. The germline gives CDR1 ENHRY, CDR2 SYGVKD. The CDR3 is 16 amino acids. CDR3 nucleotides: TGTGCCATCAGTGAGTCGGGTAGCGGGAGTCTAGAGACCCAGTACTTC. Residues: CAISESGSGSLETQYF.

The chain employs TRBV19 and TRBJ2-1, with D possibly TRBD1 on 6 matching bases. Trimming took off 7 bases at V and 4 bases at J, with 8 bases between the two ends. Germline V gene data show CDR1 as LNHDA and CDR2 as SQIVND (reference sequence). This CDR3 has 12 amino acids. CDR3 nucleotide sequence: TGTGCCAGTACCGGACAGTACAATGAGCAGTTCTTC. Translating gives CASTGQYNEQFF.

This clone was seen a few times. The chain uses TRBV2 and TRBJ2-1, with 10 bases fitting TRBD2. The CDR3 is made up of 16 amino acids. Germline CDR1 reads SNHLY; CDR2 reads FYNNEI. J gave up 10 bases and V 2 bases, and 11 bases lay outside the gene matches. The CDR3 reads CASSERVAGGRREQFF. The CDR3 DNA sequence: TGTGCCAGCAGTGAAAGGGTAGCGGGAGGCCGGCGCGAGCAGTTCTTC. Variable domain in full (rest from reference TRBV2 and TRBJ2-1): EPEVTQTPSHQVTQMGQEVILRCVPISNHLYFYWYRQILGQKVEFLVSFYNNEISEKSEIFDDQFSVERPDGSNFTLKIRSTKLEDSAMYFCASSERVAGGRREQFFGPGTRLTVL.

The chain has TRBV10-3 and TRBJ1-4; possible D gene TRBD1, 5 bases. The CDR3 sequence is 14 residues long. Germline CDR1 and CDR2: ENHRY and SYGVKD. The ends were cut back, 11 bases at V and 4 bases at J, with 17 bases in the middle. CDR3 region: CASSQQADNEKLFF. The CDR3 DNA sequence: TGTGCCTCCTCTCAACAGGCGGATAATGAAAAACTGTTTTTT.

This chain connects TRBV6-5 to TRBJ1-1, with D unclear. There are 14 residues in the CDR3. Deletions cut 5 bases from V and 1 base from J, with 11 bases between. CDR1 is MNHEY and CDR2 is SVGAGI in the germline V gene. DNA of the CDR3: TGTGCCAGCAGTCCAACAACCCCGAACACTGAAGCTTTCTTT. It codes for CASSPTTPNTEAFF.

The chain uses TRBV19 and TRBJ2-7, with D perhaps matching TRBD2 (5 bases). Trimming shortened V by 9 bases and J by 5 bases, and 23 bases separated the two germline ends. From germline, CDR1 is LNHDA and CDR2 SQIVND (reference sequence). This CDR3 is built from 15 residues. The CDR3 loop is CASRRATPGPHEQYF. The CDR3 DNA sequence: TGTGCCAGCAGGCGGGCGACTCCGGGTCCCCACGAGCAGTACTTC.

The rearrangement links TRBV9 to TRBJ2-7, with 13 positions matching TRBD2. Germline CDR1 reads SGDLS; CDR2 reads YYNGEE. This CDR3 spans 15 amino acids. The V segment lost 4 bases and the J segment 5 bases; nucleotides outside the gene matches: 6. DNA for the CDR3: TGTGCCAGCAGCCCCCGGACTAGCGGGAGTGACGAGCAGTACTTC. Translating gives CASSPRTSGSDEQYF.

A single count supports this clone. J is TRBJ2-7 and V is TRBV6-1; 10 positions match TRBD2. J was trimmed by 2 bases and V by 1 base; bases with no gene match: 11. The CDR3 totals 18 residues. The germline V gene has CDR1 MNHNS and CDR2 SASEGT. The CDR3 loop is CASSEEVTWLAGAYEQYF. The CDR3 DNA follows: TGTGCCAGCAGTGAAGAAGTAACATGGCTAGCGGGGGCCTACGAGCAGTACTTC.

This rearrangement joins TRBV7-2 to TRBJ1-3; no firm D call. V was trimmed by 2 bases and J by 4 bases, leaving 15 bases between them. The CDR3 has 16 amino acids. The germline gives CDR1 SGHTA, CDR2 FQGNSA. CDR3 amino acids: CASSLSIWAPGNTIYF. The CDR3 nucleotides read TGTGCCAGCAGCTTAAGCATATGGGCGCCGGGAAACACCATATATTTT.

This chain connects TRBV7-8 to TRBJ2-7, with 9 bases that match TRBD1. The V and J ends lost 5 bases and 7 bases, in that order; junction bases with no gene match: 9. Germline CDR1 and CDR2: SGHVS and FQNEAQ. CDR3 length equals 14 residues. The CDR3 loop reads CASSPGLGTGEQYF. The CDR3, as DNA: TGTGCCAGCAGCCCCGGTCTGGGGACAGGGGAGCAGTACTTC.

This clone was found a few times. The rearrangement uses TRBV11-3 and TRBJ1-1; D gene unclear. The CDR3 consists of 15 residues. CDR1 and CDR2 (germline): SGHNT, YENEEA. V lost 0 bases and J lost 0, with 8 bases in between. The CDR3 region has the DNA TGTGCCAGCAGCTTAGATCAGGTCATGAACACTGAAGCTTTCTTT. Translation: CASSLDQVMNTEAFF.

The chain has TRBV5-7 and TRBJ2-7; TRBD1 might be the D (7 bases). Being an ORF, TRBV5-7 has a function that is uncertain. V was trimmed by 0 bases and J by 6 bases, leaving 19 bases between them. The CDR3 covers 16 residues. For the CDR3, the DNA is TGTGCCAGCAGCTTGGCCCGGCAGGGGGGTTGTGCCGAGCAGTACTTC. Residues: CASSLARQGGCAEQYF.

The rearrangement links TRBV29-1 to TRBJ2-7, with D possibly TRBD2 on 5 matching bases. The germline V and J ends were trimmed by 5 bases and 3 bases, with 14 bases remaining between them. The CDR3 totals 13 residues. CDR1 SQVTM and CDR2 ANQGSEA come from the germline V gene. For the CDR3, the DNA is TGCAGCGTTCTCGGGTACCGGGACTACGAGCAGTACTTC. Protein product: CSVLGYRDYEQYF.

The genes are TRBV6-5 and TRBJ2-1; D gene ambiguous. CDR1 and CDR2 from the germline V gene are MNHEY and SVGAGI. Trimming pared 2 bases from V and 3 bases from J, leaving 11 bases between. This CDR3 contains 15 residues. CDR3 sequence reads: CASSYNEAYYNEQFF. The CDR3 bases are TGTGCCAGCAGTTACAACGAGGCTTACTACAATGAGCAGTTCTTC.

The V gene is TRBV14, the J gene TRBJ2-7; 10 bases are shared with TRBD1. The junction had 11 bases not matched to a gene; V was cut back by 4 bases and J by 5 bases. Germline V gene data show CDR1 as SGHDN and CDR2 as FVKESK. The CDR3 has 16 amino acids. The CDR3 coding sequence is TGTGCCAGCAGCCTCCACCCCGGGACAGGGGACGACGAGCAGTACTTC. It codes for CASSLHPGTGDDEQYF.

The rearrangement uses TRBV5-4 and TRBJ2-3; D perhaps matches TRBD2 (6 bases). Germline CDR1 reads SGHNT; CDR2 reads YYREEE (reference sequence). The CDR3 runs to 16 residues. V was shortened by 7 bases and J by 5 bases, with 23 bases between the two germline ends. This chain's CDR3 is CASGRPVGGAVDTQYF. CDR3 nucleotides: TGTGCCAGCGGCAGACCCGTTGGAGGGGCGGTAGATACGCAGTATTTT.

V usage is TRBV7-9 and J usage is TRBJ2-7; D is possibly TRBD1 (6 bases). With 0 bases removed from V and 1 base from J, the gap between germline ends came to 13 bases. Looked up from germline, CDR1 is SEHNR and CDR2 is FQNEAQ (reference sequence). The CDR3 has 16 residues. CDR3 loop: CASSLASGTRSYEQYF. CDR3 sequence (DNA): TGTGCCAGCAGCTTAGCTAGTGGGACACGATCCTACGAGCAGTACTTC.

V gene TRBV7-2 combines with J gene TRBJ2-3, with D uncertain. The CDR3 spans 12 residues. Per germline, CDR1 SGHTA and CDR2 FQGNSA. Trimming took 2 bases from V and 5 from J, leaving 5 bases between them. CDR3 DNA: TGTGCCAGCAGCTTAATCAGAGATACGCAGTATTTT. It specifies CASSLIRDTQYF. Complete variable domain (other parts from reference TRBV7-2 and TRBJ2-3): GAGVSQSPSNKVTEKGKDVELRCDPISGHTALYWYRQSLGQGLEFLIYFQGNSAPDKSGLPSDRFSAERTGGSVSTLTIQRTQQEDSAVYLCASSLIRDTQYFGPGTRLTVL.

This chain links TRBV5-1 with TRBJ1-3, with 8 positions matching TRBD1. The germline V gene has CDR1 SGHRS and CDR2 YFSETQ. V trimming: 2 bases; J trimming: 4 bases; junction bases outside the gene matches: 5. The CDR3 covers 15 residues. Here the CDR3 reads CASSLGTGWGNTIYF. As DNA, the CDR3 is TGCGCCAGCAGCTTAGGGACAGGTTGGGGAAACACCATATATTTT.

This chain links TRBV27 with TRBJ2-7; D is perhaps TRBD1 (6 bases). The CDR3 totals 16 residues. Per germline, CDR1 MNHEY and CDR2 SMNVEV (reference sequence). The V end was cut by 2 bases, the J end by 5 bases, with 19 bases between. CDR3 sequence: CASSLNRARASNEQYF. The CDR3 bases are TGTGCCAGCAGTTTAAACAGGGCGCGGGCATCCAACGAGCAGTACTTC.

The chain carries TRBV23-1 and TRBJ1-1; 8 positions match TRBD1. TRBV23-1 is an ORF, with its function uncertain. The CDR3 contains 13 residues. V was clipped by 6 bases and J by 4 bases; unmatched bases: 4. Here the CDR3 DNA reads TGCGCCAGCAGCCGGGACAGGCGCACTGAAGCTTTCTTT. It is translated as CASSRDRRTEAFF.

The rearrangement uses TRBV6-5 and TRBJ2-3, with 7 positions matching TRBD2. The CDR3 length is 14 residues. Germline V gene data show CDR1 as MNHEY and CDR2 as SVGAGI. With 10 bases clipped from V and 8 bases from J, the junction kept 15 bases outside the gene matches. As DNA, the CDR3 is TGTGCCACCCGTATTCGGGGCGGGAGTGGTACGCAGTATTTT. Amino acids: CATRIRGGSGTQYF.